This is a list of T cell receptor beta chains from one sample in a study of blood T cell repertoires in COVID-19. Sequenced by immunoSEQ multiplex PCR; TCRdb stores in-frame clones only, minus some. Counted here are about 91,000 clones, about 90% occurring once; the ten biggest clones make up about 7.6%. The specimen was peripheral blood. These receptors were obtained from a woman between 70 and 85 years old with acute or convalescent COVID-19. The CDR3 runs from the conserved cysteine through the conserved F or W.

J	V	CDR3
TRBJ2-7	TRBV19	CASSIPGQTYEQYF
TRBJ1-1	TRBV5-1	CASRRKDSNTEAFF
TRBJ1-2	TRBV2	CASSSQGARNGYTF
TRBJ1-2	TRBV24-1	CATSDSQRTGADYGYTF
TRBJ2-1	TRBV24-1	CATSDGFGGGGSIF
TRBJ1-5	TRBV18	CASSPVSGSGQPQHF
TRBJ1-1	TRBV28	CASSLRVGEAFF
TRBJ2-7	TRBV14	CASSLSSGGTFQQYF
TRBJ2-6	TRBV3-1/TRBV3-2	CASSHPSGTRGPGANVLTF
TRBJ1-5	TRBV19	CASSIDSALDRAMNQPQHF
TRBJ2-3	TRBV2	CASSESGRAATDTQYF
TRBJ1-2	TRBV3-1/TRBV3-2	CASSQDRRNYGYTF
TRBJ2-7	TRBV25-1	CASSDRASGYYEQYF
TRBJ2-1	TRBV7-6	CASSTPSGGAGNEQFF
TRBJ1-1	TRBV7-9	CASSPRQGSTEAFF
TRBJ2-5	TRBV27	CASSLMPGGTQYF
TRBJ1-6	TRBV6-2/TRBV6-3	CASSYSMVGSGAPLHF
TRBJ2-2	TRBV10-3	CAISWTSGINANTGELFF
TRBJ1-1	TRBV28	CASSAAKNTEAFF
TRBJ2-3	TRBV19	CATTSGITDTQYF
TRBJ2-2	TRBV7-8	CASSLGGPYTGELFF
TRBJ2-5	TRBV2	CASSTTSGRQETQYF
TRBJ2-2	TRBV2	CASRVGRTGELFF
TRBJ2-7	TRBV3-1/TRBV3-2	CASSQDLAGSYEQYF
TRBJ2-7	TRBV5-6	CASSLVRLAGVEQYF
TRBJ1-2	TRBV2	CASSGSRGLDGYTF
TRBJ1-5	TRBV18	CASSGGGKQPQHF
TRBJ1-6	TRBV28	CASRGGDYNSPLHF
TRBJ1-5	TRBV7-2	CASSLQGVTNQPQHF
TRBJ2-3	TRBV28	CASSLSSDTQYF
TRBJ1-1	TRBV28	CASSSPGQGDTEAFF
TRBJ2-5	TRBV19	CASSIGTDSQETQYF
TRBJ2-1	TRBV11-2	CASGSGTGVNEQFF
TRBJ1-1	TRBV6-2/TRBV6-3	CASSYSTQRGGTEAFF
TRBJ1-1	TRBV27	CASSLEQGSNTEAFF
TRBJ1-2	TRBV6-5	CASTLDGNYGYTF
TRBJ1-5	TRBV7-9	CASSLYGNQPQHF
TRBJ1-1	TRBV30	CAWSEQGANEAFF
TRBJ1-4	TRBV5-1	CASSLAGGQTNEKLFF
TRBJ1-4	TRBV7-9	CASSLGGQPNEKLFF
TRBJ1-5	TRBV7-8	CASSLAEVVQPQHF
TRBJ1-4	TRBV2	CASSVLGGEVEKLFF
TRBJ2-3	TRBV7-7	CASSLAAGTGTDTQYF
TRBJ2-7	TRBV28	CASSLMDVGDYEQYF
TRBJ2-1	TRBV4-1	CASSRAGLVRVSNEQFF
TRBJ2-3	TRBV5-1	CASSSLRRGRTDTQYF
TRBJ1-2	TRBV19	CASSIVRTEVSGYTF
TRBJ2-4	TRBV5-4	CASSSGGVFINIQYF
TRBJ1-2	TRBV7-2	CASSPTGNYGYTF
TRBJ2-1	TRBV28	CASSSRGGGDEQFF
TRBJ1-4	TRBV6-6	CASSYNRATNEKLFF